Presented here are 11 T cell receptor beta chains from one specimen sequenced in a study of regulatory T cells in long-lasting Graves disease (dated by TCRdb to the early 2020s). Reading the label with the study, this specimen's time point is: newly diagnosed GD, antithyroid drugs for less than 3 months. RNA was extracted from PBMCs in TRIzol for both TCR sequencing and RNA sequencing. The method behind the library was multiplex PCR. TCRdb names Illumina HiSeq 4000 as the instrument used. To build TCR beta libraries, CDR3 regions were amplified by Arm-PCR using iRepertoire HTBI primers. The public reads were reanalyzed by TCRdb: fastp trimming at Q25, MiXCR alignment, in-frame beta chains only. CDR3 protein duplicates are merged, each entry listing the most common genes and DNA. In this sample the table shows 400,000 to 500,000 distinct CDR3 sequences, around 15% of which occur a single time. The ten largest clones capture about 23% of the sample.

These records were also assigned to another study, of T cells in Graves' hyperthyroidism and ophthalmopathy.

This material consisted of peripheral blood mononuclear cells (PBMCs), taken at new diagnosis, from a patient treated with antithyroid drugs. These receptors were collected from a woman aged 18-35 years with Graves disease. Donor details come from another sample of the same person, matched by shared clones.

At least ten counts were recorded for this clonotype. The chain employs TRBV12-3 or TRBV12-4 and TRBJ2-7; 10 bases are a match to TRBD1. After removal of 3 bases from V and 0 bases from J, the junction contained 8 bases not matched to a gene. The CDR3 spans 17 residues. The CDR3 loop is CASSLGTGVLFSYEQYF. Here the CDR3 DNA reads TGTGCCAGCAGTTTGGGGACAGGGGTACTCTTCTCCTACGAGCAGTACTTC.

The chain recombines TRBV19 with TRBJ2-7; no firm D call. With 2 bases removed from V and 0 bases from J, the gap between germline ends came to 11 bases. The CDR3 spans 15 residues. Germline loops: CDR1 LNHDA, CDR2 SQIVND (reference sequence). The CDR3 sequence is CASSILVGNSYEQYF. The CDR3, as DNA: TGTGCCAGTAGTATACTAGTGGGGAACTCCTACGAGCAGTACTTC.

V usage is TRBV9 and J usage is TRBJ2-5, with 13 nucleotides matching TRBD2. Germline V gene lookup returns CDR1 SGDLS and CDR2 YYNGEE. The CDR3 is 18 amino acids. Trimming removed 0 bases from V and 4 bases from J; junction bases left unmatched: 9. This CDR3 is CASSVAGLAGVLGETQYF. The CDR3 DNA follows: TGTGCCAGCAGCGTAGCCGGACTAGCGGGAGTTTTGGGAGAGACCCAGTACTTC.

V is TRBV14 and J is TRBJ2-1, with TRBD2 matching 8 bases. Germline V CDR1 and CDR2: SGHDN, FVKESK. The V segment lost 4 bases and the J segment 4 bases; nucleotides outside the gene matches: 6. This CDR3 comprises 15 residues. In DNA form, the CDR3 reads TGTGCCAGCAGCCCAGCGGGGGCCCTTTACAATGAGCAGTTCTTC. Encoded protein: CASSPAGALYNEQFF.

This clonotype was seen at least ten times. The genes are TRBV3-1 and TRBJ1-1, with D maybe TRBD1 (6 bases). The CDR3 covers 13 residues. Germline-derived CDR1 and CDR2 are LGHDT and YNNKEL (reference sequence). V gave up 0 bases and J gave up 10 bases, with 12 bases separating them. Here the CDR3 reads CASSQDYREGAFF. The DNA for the CDR3 is TGTGCCAGCAGCCAAGATTACAGGGAAGGAGCTTTCTTT.

This clonotype was seen ten or more times. This sequence joins TRBV2 and TRBJ2-3; D gene unclear. This CDR3 comprises 13 residues. The germline V gene encodes CDR1 SNHLY and CDR2 FYNNEI. V lost 5 bases and J lost 6, with 12 bases in between. The CDR3 reads CASSIGRQDTQYF. The DNA for the CDR3 is TGTGCCAGCAGTATTGGACGCCAGGATACGCAGTATTTT.

There are many counts of this clonotype. The V gene is TRBV7-2, the J gene TRBJ2-1; no clear D. This CDR3 has 17 amino acids. Germline V gene data show CDR1 as SGHTA and CDR2 as FQGNSA. Between the trimmed V and J ends, which lost 5 bases and 2 bases, there was a span of 19 bases. CDR3 DNA sequence: TGTGCCAGCAGCCCCTCCGTTGTAGGACCAACCTACAATGAGCAGTTCTTC. Translated: CASSPSVVGPTYNEQFF.

This clonotype was counted ten times or more. The chain links TRBV7-3 to TRBJ1-1; weak D call: TRBD1 (6 bases). This CDR3 comprises 13 residues. Trimming shortened V by 4 bases and J by 2 bases, and 8 bases separated the two germline ends. Germline CDR1 is SGHTA and CDR2 is FQGTGA. CDR3 in DNA: TGTGCCAGCAGCTCACAGGGAAACACTGAAGCTTTCTTT. Its protein is CASSSQGNTEAFF. The full variable domain, its missing parts supplied by reference TRBV7-3 and TRBJ1-1, is GAGVSQTPSNKVTEKGKYVELRCDPISGHTALYWYRQSLGQGPEFLIYFQGTGAADDSGLPNDRFFAVRPEGSVSTLKIQRTERGDSAVYLCASSSQGNTEAFFGQGTRLTVV.

The chain uses TRBV27 and TRBJ2-6; D possibly uses TRBD1 or TRBD2 (5 bases each). Trimming took 4 bases from V and 10 from J, leaving 14 bases between them. The CDR3 spans 14 residues. Germline CDR1 is MNHEY and CDR2 is SMNVEV (reference sequence). CDR3: CASSSGRIANVLTF. CDR3 bases: TGTGCCAGCAGTTCGGGACGTATAGCGAACGTCCTGACTTTC.

This clonotype showed up many times. The J gene is TRBJ2-7, the V gene TRBV28; D uncertain. From germline, CDR1 is MDHEN and CDR2 SYDVKM. V was shortened by 6 bases and J by 2 bases, with 14 bases between the two germline ends. This CDR3 has 14 amino acids. The CDR3 is CASSSETGAYEQYF. The CDR3, as DNA: TGTGCCAGCAGCTCAGAGACTGGAGCCTACGAGCAGTACTTC.

CDR3 in amino acids: CASSYGQGRDNEQFF. The CDR3 bases are TGTGCCAGCAGTTATGGACAGGGGAGAGACAATGAGCAGTTCTTC. This chain uses TRBV28 with TRBJ2-1; 9 bases agree with TRBD1. Trimming cost V 4 bases and J 5 bases; bases outside gene matches: 6. This CDR3 is 15 amino acids long. In germline, CDR1 is MDHEN, CDR2 SYDVKM. Drawing the rest from reference TRBV28 and TRBJ2-1, the complete variable domain is DVKVTQSSRYLVKRTGEKVFLECVQDMDHENMFWYRQDPGLGLRLIYFSYDVKMKEKGDIPEGYSVSREKKERFSLILESASTNQTSMYLCASSYGQGRDNEQFFGPGTRLTVL.